Presented here are 14 T cell receptor beta chains from one specimen sequenced in a study of blood T cell repertoires in COVID-19. Sequenced by immunoSEQ multiplex PCR; TCRdb stores in-frame clones only, minus some. The table includes 250,000 to 300,000 clones, around 81% detected once. The sequencing sample was made of peripheral blood. These receptors all stem from a woman aged 55 to 70 with active or convalescent COVID-19.

This clone was picked up a small number of times. The chain joins TRBV6-5 to TRBJ1-4, with 9 bases lining up with TRBD1. Per germline, CDR1 MNHEY and CDR2 SVGAGI. The V segment lost 6 bases and the J segment 7 bases; nucleotides outside the gene matches: 9. The CDR3 sequence is 15 residues long. Here the CDR3 reads CASRQTGGGGEKLFF. CDR3 DNA sequence: TGTGCCAGCAGGCAAACAGGGGGCGGGGGTGAAAAACTGTTTTTT.

The chain is built from TRBV9 and TRBJ2-1; 9 bases fit TRBD2. This CDR3 has 15 amino acids. Germline assignment: CDR1 SGDLS and CDR2 YYNGEE. V lost 4 bases, J lost 7 bases, and 9 bases stayed unmatched. The CDR3 nucleotides read TGTGCCAGCAGCCCTAGCGGGGTGAGCGGTAATGAGCAGTTCTTC. Amino acid sequence: CASSPSGVSGNEQFF.

As DNA, the CDR3 is TGTGCCGGGACAGCGGGGGGCTTCACAGATACGCAGTATTTT. Protein sequence: CAGTAGGFTDTQYF. V is TRBV5-4 and J is TRBJ2-3, with TRBD2 matching 9 bases. Germline lookup yields CDR1 SGHNT and CDR2 YYREEE (reference sequence). The J segment lost 2 bases and the V segment lost 10 bases, leaving 8 bases of the junction unmatched. The CDR3 has 14 residues.

A single count supports this clone. The J gene is TRBJ2-2, the V gene TRBV11-3; the match to TRBD1 covers 8 bases. Losses at the gene ends were 5 bases for V and 0 bases for J; bases not matched to a gene: 2. CDR3 size: 15 residues. Germline CDR1 is SGHNT and CDR2 is YENEEA. The CDR3 loop reads CASSPQGANTGELFF. CDR3 bases: TGTGCCAGCAGCCCACAGGGGGCGAACACCGGGGAGCTGTTTTTT.

The chain links TRBV24-1 to TRBJ2-1; 11 bases are shared with TRBD2. The germline V gene has CDR1 KGHDR and CDR2 SFDVKD. With V trimmed by 7 bases and J by 1 base, 2 bases remained unmatched. This CDR3 spans 15 amino acids. CDR3 sequence reads: CATSTSGGSYNEQFF. The CDR3 DNA follows: TGTGCCACCAGCACTAGCGGGGGTTCCTACAATGAGCAGTTCTTC.

The rearrangement uses TRBV7-9 and TRBJ2-5, with D maybe TRBD1 (6 bases). The CDR3 loop spans 16 amino acids. From germline, CDR1 is SEHNR and CDR2 FQNEAQ (reference sequence). Trimming cost V 4 bases and J 5 bases, with 20 bases left between them. CDR3 in amino acids: CASSSPAGERGETQYF. CDR3 coding DNA: TGTGCCAGCAGCTCGCCAGCCGGGGAAAGGGGGGAGACCCAGTACTTC.

This clone came up many times. This chain uses TRBV7-9 with TRBJ1-3, with no clear D. Per germline, CDR1 SEHNR and CDR2 FQNEAQ (reference sequence). Trimming shortened V by 5 bases and J by 0 bases, and 8 bases separated the two germline ends. There are 14 residues in the CDR3. The CDR3 protein is CASSPRGSGNTIYF. Written as DNA, the CDR3 is TGTGCCAGCAGCCCTCGGGGCTCTGGAAACACCATATATTTT.

The chain is built from TRBV5-1 and TRBJ1-1, with a tentative D call TRBD1 (5 bases). The V gene lost 6 bases and the J gene lost 4 bases, with 10 bases spanning the gap. Germline V lookup: CDR1 SGHRS, CDR2 YFSETQ. There are 12 residues in the CDR3. CDR3 nucleotides: TGCGCCAGCACCAGGGAGGGCACTGAAGCTTTCTTT. Protein product: CASTREGTEAFF.

V and J are TRBV11-2 and TRBJ2-1; 9 nucleotides align to TRBD2. The CDR3 has 17 residues. The germline CDR1 and CDR2 sequences are SGHAT and FQNNGV. J was trimmed by 0 bases and V by 2 bases; bases with no gene match: 5. Here the CDR3 reads CASSLKAGGLSYNEQFF. CDR3 bases: TGTGCCAGCAGCTTAAAGGCGGGGGGGCTCTCCTACAATGAGCAGTTCTTC.

V gene TRBV10-3 combines with J gene TRBJ1-5; D is possibly TRBD1 (5 bases). The CDR3 spans 13 residues. Trimming took 7 bases from V and 4 from J, leaving 11 bases between them. Germline CDR1 is ENHRY and CDR2 is SYGVKD. In nucleotides, the CDR3 is TGTGCCATCACCCGACAGTTGAATCAGCCCCAGCATTTT. Amino acid sequence: CAITRQLNQPQHF.

This clone has a count of ten or more. The rearrangement uses TRBV7-2 and TRBJ2-7, with D unresolved. Trimming cost V 1 base and J 6 bases, with 10 bases left between them. This CDR3 spans 13 amino acids. Germline CDR1 reads SGHTA; CDR2 reads FQGNSA. The CDR3, as DNA: TGTGCCAGCAGCTTAGGATCCGGCGGCGAGCAGTACTTC. This gives the protein CASSLGSGGEQYF.

This clone was observed a single time. V is TRBV19 and J is TRBJ1-1; the D is unclear. With 3 bases removed from V and 4 bases from J, the gap between germline ends came to 18 bases. Germline V CDR1 and CDR2: LNHDA, SQIVND (reference sequence). This CDR3 has 16 residues. CDR3 loop: CASSMQVGLAGTEAFF. In nucleotides, the CDR3 is TGTGCCAGTAGTATGCAGGTAGGCCTGGCGGGCACTGAAGCTTTCTTT.

The chain joins TRBV25-1 to TRBJ2-7; 8 positions agree with TRBD1. Germline CDR1 reads MGHDK; CDR2 reads SYGVNS. The J segment lost 1 base and the V segment lost 5 bases, leaving 4 bases of the junction unmatched. There are 14 residues in the CDR3. CDR3 amino acids: CASSHGQGSYEQYF. CDR3 bases: TGTGCCAGCAGTCACGGACAGGGTTCCTACGAGCAGTACTTC.

V usage is TRBV6-5 and J usage is TRBJ2-2; 9 positions agree with TRBD2. The CDR3 has 14 residues. CDR1 and CDR2 from the germline V gene are MNHEY and SVGAGI. J was trimmed by 6 bases and V by 11 bases; bases with no gene match: 10. The DNA of the CDR3 is TGTGCCCGCCGGGCGGGGGGGCGACCCGGGGAGCTGTTTTTT. It specifies CARRAGGRPGELFF.